This passage covers 26 T cell receptor beta chains from one sample sequenced in a study of identical twins. TCRdb processed the 5' RACE reads anew with MiXCR; each CDR3 protein has one entry. The data hold nearly 900,000 distinct CDR3 sequences, with roughly an eighth observed a single time. These data also formed part of another study, on yellow fever vaccine responses in identical twins.

Sequencing was performed on PBMCs. These receptors were collected from a woman under 30 in good health.

The chain combines TRBV27 with TRBJ2-3; 8 bases match TRBD1. After removal of 1 base from V and 0 bases from J, the junction contained 9 bases not matched to a gene. The CDR3 contains 18 residues. Germline CDR1 is MNHEY and CDR2 is SMNVEV (reference sequence). The CDR3: CASSLLQGAISSTDTQYF. The CDR3 region has the DNA TGTGCCAGCAGTTTATTGCAGGGGGCAATCTCTAGCACAGATACGCAGTATTTT.

This clonotype was seen a handful of times. The chain employs TRBV29-1 and TRBJ2-7; 9 bases align to TRBD2. Per germline, CDR1 SQVTM and CDR2 ANQGSEA. The V segment lost 5 bases and the J segment 2 bases; nucleotides outside the gene matches: 4. This CDR3 is 13 amino acids long. CDR3 sequence: CSVRGGRAYEQYF. The CDR3 bases are TGCAGCGTTCGGGGCGGGAGGGCCTACGAGCAGTACTTC.

Ten or more counts support this clonotype. The chain recombines TRBV29-1 with TRBJ2-1; 11 nucleotides match TRBD2. Germline CDR1 is SQVTM and CDR2 is ANQGSEA. V trimming: 7 bases; J trimming: 0 bases; junction bases outside the gene matches: 5. The CDR3 has 15 amino acids. In DNA form, the CDR3 reads TGCAGCGCCCAGGGACTAGCGGTCTCCTACAATGAGCAGTTCTTC. It is translated as CSAQGLAVSYNEQFF.

This clonotype was seen a few times. V and J are TRBV5-1 and TRBJ2-2, with TRBD1 as a possible D gene (5 bases). Deletions cut 0 bases from V and 4 bases from J, with 10 bases between. The CDR3 extends over 15 amino acids. Germline CDR1 and CDR2: SGHRS and YFSETQ. CDR3: CASSLDGQITGELFF. CDR3 coding DNA: TGCGCCAGCAGCTTGGATGGACAAATCACCGGGGAGCTGTTTTTT.

The chain carries TRBV12-3 or TRBV12-4 and TRBJ2-4; 7 bases fit TRBD2. The CDR3 consists of 13 residues. With 4 bases clipped from V and 6 bases from J, the junction kept 3 bases outside the gene matches. The CDR3 DNA follows: TGTGCCAGCAGTTCGGGCGGGGGAAACATTCAGTACTTC. Translation gives CASSSGGGNIQYF.

This clonotype occurred many times. The chain links TRBV5-6 to TRBJ2-1, with 8 bases identical to TRBD1. CDR1 SGHDT and CDR2 YYEEEE come from the germline V gene. After removal of 1 base from V and 4 bases from J, the junction contained 4 bases not matched to a gene. CDR3 length: 15 amino acids. CDR3 residues: CASSLTGTGYNEQFF. The CDR3 region has the DNA TGTGCCAGCAGCTTGACCGGGACAGGTTACAATGAGCAGTTCTTC.

This clonotype has a handful of counts. The chain combines TRBV28 with TRBJ2-2; D may be TRBD1 (6 bases). The CDR3 runs 14 residues. V was pared by 3 bases and J by 5 bases, with 10 bases between. Germline V lookup: CDR1 MDHEN, CDR2 SYDVKM. The CDR3 DNA sequence: TGTGCCAGCAGTTTGGGGGCAAGGACCGGGGAGCTGTTTTTT. It codes for CASSLGARTGELFF.

V and J are TRBV27 and TRBJ1-5, with a possible D match to TRBD1 (5 bases). Germline values: CDR1 MNHEY, CDR2 SMNVEV (reference sequence). The CDR3 spans 17 residues. The V gene lost 5 bases and the J gene lost 0 bases, with 17 bases spanning the gap. CDR3 loop: CASSTNGAIYSNQPQHF. CDR3 DNA: TGTGCCAGCAGTACCAATGGGGCCATTTATAGCAATCAGCCCCAGCATTTT.

Only a few counts were recorded for this clonotype. This rearrangement joins TRBV6-1 to TRBJ2-3, with no clear D. V lost 1 base to trimming and J lost 4 bases, with 9 bases between them. The CDR3 totals 14 residues. Germline V lookup: CDR1 MNHNS, CDR2 SASEGT. The CDR3 bases are TGTGCCAGCAGTGAAGGGGCTGGGGCAGATACGCAGTATTTT. It is translated as CASSEGAGADTQYF.

The chain links TRBV6-1 to TRBJ2-1, with TRBD1 identical over 10 bases. CDR3 length equals 15 residues. The V gene's germline CDR1 is MNHNS and CDR2 SASEGT. J was trimmed by 3 bases and V by 6 bases; bases with no gene match: 5. CDR3 bases: TGTGCCAGCAGGATAGGACAGGGGGTCTACAATGAGCAGTTCTTC. Amino acids: CASRIGQGVYNEQFF.

This clonotype was detected many times. This chain joins TRBV24-1 and TRBJ2-1; TRBD2 matches 8 bases. The germline V gene has CDR1 KGHDR and CDR2 SFDVKD. The CDR3 is 18 amino acids. V trimming: 5 bases; J trimming: 0 bases; junction bases outside the gene matches: 11. For the CDR3, the DNA is TGTGCCACCAGTGTCGTGGCTAGCGGGCCCGCCTCCTACAATGAGCAGTTCTTC. As protein: CATSVVASGPASYNEQFF.

This clonotype was seen more than once but under ten times. The CDR3 DNA reads as TGCGCCAGCAGCTTGGTGGCAGGGGGTGGCTCACCCCTCCACTTT. Protein: CASSLVAGGGSPLHF. The chain carries TRBV5-1 and TRBJ1-6, with 7 bases that match TRBD1. V lost 0 bases, J lost 10 bases, and 7 bases stayed unmatched. The CDR3 is 15 residues long. CDR1 is SGHRS, CDR2 YFSETQ, per germline.

The chain couples TRBV19 to TRBJ2-7; no firm D call. CDR3 length: 16 amino acids. Germline lookup yields CDR1 LNHDA and CDR2 SQIVND (reference sequence). The germline V and J ends were trimmed by 1 base and 1 base, with 14 bases remaining between them. The CDR3 DNA sequence: TGTGCCAGTAGTATAGGCTCGAGGTCTTTTTCCTACGAGCAGTACTTC. Translating gives CASSIGSRSFSYEQYF.

The rearrangement uses TRBV24-1 and TRBJ1-1; maybe TRBD1 (6 bases). Between the trimmed V and J ends, which lost 4 bases and 1 base, there was a span of 12 bases. The CDR3 has 15 amino acids. Germline V gives CDR1 KGHDR, CDR2 SFDVKD. This chain's CDR3 is CATSDRTDPNTEAFF. Written as DNA, the CDR3 is TGTGCCACCAGTGACCGGACAGACCCGAACACTGAAGCTTTCTTT.

This clonotype was recorded at least ten times. The chain employs TRBV4-1 and TRBJ2-7; D not resolved. Trimming cost V 1 base and J 0 bases, with 7 bases left between them. The germline V gene encodes CDR1 MGHRA and CDR2 YSYEKL. This CDR3 is 14 amino acids long. CDR3 residues: CASSQGYSSYEQYF. CDR3 in DNA: TGCGCCAGCAGCCAAGGATATAGCTCCTACGAGCAGTACTTC.

This clonotype has just a few counts. The chain employs TRBV4-1 and TRBJ1-1, with D unresolved. Deletions cut 3 bases from V and 1 base from J, with 9 bases between. The germline CDR1 and CDR2 sequences are MGHRA and YSYEKL. This CDR3 has 14 residues. DNA for the CDR3: TGCGCCAGCAGCCAGTGGGTAAAGAACACTGAAGCTTTCTTT. As protein: CASSQWVKNTEAFF.

Only a few counts were recorded for this clonotype. As DNA, the CDR3 is TGCGCCAGCAGCTTGGAGCCTCCCGACGGGGGGCCGGATACGCAGTATTTT. Encoded protein: CASSLEPPDGGPDTQYF. The rearrangement uses TRBV5-1 and TRBJ2-3; D might be TRBD2 (7 bases). V lost 0 bases and J 6 bases, leaving 20 bases between the germline ends. The CDR3 is 17 amino acids. Germline CDR1 and CDR2: SGHRS and YFSETQ. The full variable domain, with the rest looked up from reference TRBV5-1 and TRBJ2-3, is KAGVTQTPRYLIKTRGQQVTLSCSPISGHRSVSWYQQTPGQGLQFLFEYFSETQRNKGNFPGRFSGRQFSNSRSEMNVSTLELGDSALYLCASSLEPPDGGPDTQYFGPGTRLTVL.

This chain connects TRBV3-1 to TRBJ2-6, with 7 bases fitting TRBD1. Germline V gene lookup returns CDR1 LGHDT and CDR2 YNNKEL (reference sequence). V lost 3 bases to trimming and J lost 2 bases; unmatched junction nucleotides: 16. The CDR3 has 20 residues. The CDR3 spells CASSHAIDREVRPGANVLTF. Written as DNA, the CDR3 is TGTGCCAGCAGCCACGCGATAGACAGGGAAGTTAGGCCTGGGGCCAACGTCCTGACTTTC. Drawing the rest from reference TRBV3-1 and TRBJ2-6, the complete variable domain is DTAVSQTPKYLVTQMGNDKSIKCEQNLGHDTMYWYKQDSKKFLKIMFSYNNKELIINETVPNRFSPKSPDKAHLNLHINSLELGDSAVYFCASSHAIDREVRPGANVLTFGAGSRLTVL.

This chain connects TRBV4-1 to TRBJ2-2; 9 positions match TRBD2. The CDR3 spans 18 residues. Losses at the gene ends were 0 bases for V and 6 bases for J; bases not matched to a gene: 11. CDR1 is MGHRA, CDR2 YSYEKL, per germline. The CDR3 bases are TGCGCCAGCAGCCAAGAGGGGAGGGGACTAGCCTTCCCCGGGGAGCTGTTTTTT. This gives the protein CASSQEGRGLAFPGELFF.

This clonotype occurred many times. The chain combines TRBV5-5 with TRBJ2-7; 7 nucleotides align to TRBD1. V dropped 0 bases and J dropped 4; count of bases not matched to a gene: 7. There are 15 residues in the CDR3. The germline gives CDR1 SGHKS, CDR2 YYEKEE (reference sequence). In nucleotides, the CDR3 is TGTGCCAGCAGCTTGGGGACGACAGGGTTATACGAGCAGTACTTC. This codes for CASSLGTTGLYEQYF.

This clonotype was recorded many times. This chain uses TRBV11-2 with TRBJ2-1; D is perhaps TRBD1 (5 bases). This CDR3 has 18 residues. V was clipped by 0 bases and J by 4 bases, with 19 bases between them. The germline gives CDR1 SGHAT, CDR2 FQNNGV. CDR3 residues: CASSLDALDVRGYNEQFF. CDR3 DNA sequence: TGTGCCAGCAGCTTAGACGCCTTAGATGTAAGGGGATACAATGAGCAGTTCTTC.

The V gene is TRBV11-2, the J gene TRBJ2-1, with D possibly TRBD2 on 6 matching bases. CDR1 SGHAT and CDR2 FQNNGV come from the germline V gene. The CDR3 spans 16 residues. Trimming took 5 bases from V and 5 from J, leaving 19 bases between them. The CDR3 loop is CASSPGAGPQNNEQFF. The DNA for the CDR3 is TGTGCCAGCAGCCCCGGGGCGGGACCCCAGAACAATGAGCAGTTCTTC.

This clonotype was observed a handful of times. The chain couples TRBV7-3 to TRBJ2-2; 9 bases are a match to TRBD2. This CDR3 is built from 17 residues. Trimming at V came to 1 base and at J to 6 bases, leaving 9 bases not matched to a gene. From germline, CDR1 is SGHTA and CDR2 FQGTGA. As DNA, the CDR3 is TGTGCCAGCAGCTTAAATCGGGCTAGCGGGAAACCCGGGGAGCTGTTTTTT. This codes for CASSLNRASGKPGELFF.

This clonotype was detected a few times. The genes are TRBV10-3 and TRBJ2-5; the D gene could be TRBD1 or TRBD2 (5 bases each). Germline values: CDR1 ENHRY, CDR2 SYGVKD. The CDR3 sequence is 12 residues long. V was pared by 8 bases and J by 5 bases, with 12 bases between. The CDR3 protein is CAIRGEGETQYF. In DNA form, the CDR3 reads TGTGCCATCCGGGGCGAAGGGGAGACCCAGTACTTC.

The gene calls are TRBV27 and TRBJ1-5; no reliable D call. Germline values: CDR1 MNHEY, CDR2 SMNVEV (reference sequence). This CDR3 is built from 14 residues. V was clipped by 6 bases and J by 0 bases, with 9 bases between them. The CDR3 sequence: CASRDLYSNQPQHF. DNA for the CDR3: TGTGCCAGCAGGGATTTATATAGCAATCAGCCCCAGCATTTT.

The rearrangement uses TRBV15 and TRBJ2-5, with D tentatively TRBD1 (6 bases). This CDR3 is built from 15 residues. Trimming left V 0 bases short and J 4 bases short, with 12 bases between. Germline V gives CDR1 LNHNV, CDR2 YYDKDF (reference sequence). Here the CDR3 DNA reads TGTGCCACCAGCAGAGAGTGGGGGCGGGCAGAGACCCAGTACTTC. It is translated as CATSREWGRAETQYF.